This entry lists 27 T cell receptor beta chains sequenced from one sample in a study of T cell responses to AZD1222 COVID-19 vaccine. Clones were sequenced by immunoSEQ multiplex PCR, and TCRdb holds only the in-frame ones, with some missing. This table holds 80,000 to 85,000 clones, more than 85% found once. Sequencing used peripheral blood, obtained 28 days after the second AZD1222 dose. These receptor sequences come from an adult who received the AZD1222 COVID-19 vaccine.

The chain couples TRBV14 to TRBJ2-5, with no clear D. The CDR3 length is 13 residues. V gave up 1 base and J gave up 2 bases, with 5 bases separating them. Germline assignment: CDR1 SGHDN and CDR2 FVKESK. The CDR3 sequence: CASSQVQQETQYF. CDR3 nucleotides: TGTGCCAGCAGCCAAGTTCAGCAAGAGACCCAGTACTTC.

At least ten counts were recorded for this clone. J is TRBJ1-1 and V is TRBV7-9; D uncertain. The CDR3 has 11 amino acids. Germline V CDR1 and CDR2: SEHNR, FQNEAQ (reference sequence). With 3 bases removed from V and 7 bases from J, the gap between germline ends came to 6 bases. The CDR3 loop reads CASSFSIEAFF. Here the CDR3 DNA reads TGTGCCAGCAGCTTCTCGATTGAAGCTTTCTTT.

In this sample, this clone turned up once. This chain uses TRBV7-2 with TRBJ2-1; the D gene is possibly TRBD2 (5 bases). The CDR3 contains 14 residues. The V end lost 1 base, the J end lost 8 bases, and 12 bases lay between the germline ends. Germline CDR1 SGHTA, CDR2 FQGNSA. CDR3 nucleotide sequence: TGTGCCAGCAGCTTAGAACCAGCGGCCGATGAGCAGTTCTTC. It is translated as CASSLEPAADEQFF.

V and J are TRBV20-1 and TRBJ2-1, with D perhaps matching TRBD2 (6 bases). CDR3 length equals 16 residues. CDR1 is DFQATT and CDR2 is SNEGSKA in the germline V gene (reference sequence). Deletions cut 3 bases from V and 0 bases from J, with 15 bases between. CDR3 residues: CSASSQGLRSYNEQFF. The CDR3 DNA follows: TGCAGTGCTAGTTCCCAGGGACTCCGCTCCTACAATGAGCAGTTCTTC.

The rearrangement joins TRBV5-6 to TRBJ1-1; 7 bases align to TRBD1. With V trimmed by 5 bases and J by 0 bases, 10 bases remained unmatched. CDR3 length: 16 residues. CDR1 is SGHDT and CDR2 is YYEEEE in the germline V gene. The CDR3 protein is CASSLGQATMNTEAFF. The CDR3 DNA reads TGTGCCAGCAGTCTCGGACAGGCGACTATGAACACTGAAGCTTTCTTT.

The chain employs TRBV19 and TRBJ1-1, with 7 bases fitting TRBD1. V trimming: 11 bases; J trimming: 4 bases; junction bases outside the gene matches: 13. The CDR3 is 14 residues long. Per the germline V gene, CDR1 is LNHDA and CDR2 is SQIVND (reference sequence). CDR3 region: CAAKERQGFTEAFF. The CDR3 region has the DNA TGTGCCGCAAAGGAGAGACAGGGATTCACTGAAGCTTTCTTT.

The chain carries TRBV7-9 and TRBJ1-1, with D unclear. CDR1 is SEHNR, CDR2 FQNEAQ, per germline (reference sequence). The V gene lost 5 bases and the J gene lost 5 bases, with 12 bases spanning the gap. CDR3 length equals 13 residues. CDR3 in DNA: TGTGCCAGCAGCCGTTGGGGAGGGACTGAAGCTTTCTTT. Translation: CASSRWGGTEAFF. The whole variable domain, remainder taken from reference TRBV7-9 and TRBJ1-1, is DTGVSQNPRHKITKRGQNVTFRCDPISEHNRLYWYRQTLGQGPEFLTYFQNEAQLEKSRLLSDRFSAERPKGSFSTLEIQRTEQGDSAMYLCASSRWGGTEAFFGQGTRLTVV.

The CDR3 nucleotides are TGTGCCTGGAGTGTGGGGGGCTCTGGAAACACCATATATTTT. Translating it yields CAWSVGGSGNTIYF. This chain links TRBV30 with TRBJ1-3; D may be TRBD1 (5 bases). V shed 0 bases and J shed 0 bases, with 6 bases lying between them. Germline loops: CDR1 GTSNPN, CDR2 SVGIG (reference sequence). The CDR3 sequence is 14 residues long.

The chain is built from TRBV10-2 and TRBJ1-5; D uncertain. CDR3 size: 13 residues. V lost 4 bases and J 4 bases, leaving 8 bases between the germline ends. Germline V gene data show CDR1 as WSHSY and CDR2 as SAAADI. The CDR3 nucleotides read TGCGCCAGCAGTGGCCGGGGTAATCAGCCCCAGCATTTT. It yields the protein CASSGRGNQPQHF.

The J gene is TRBJ1-4, the V gene TRBV2; TRBD1 is a possible D gene (5 bases). From germline, CDR1 is SNHLY and CDR2 FYNNEI. CDR3 length equals 17 residues. The V end was cut by 7 bases, the J end by 0 bases, with 18 bases between. The CDR3 sequence: CASKIGDWEATNEKLFF. The CDR3 bases are TGTGCCAGCAAGATAGGGGATTGGGAGGCAACTAATGAAAAACTGTTTTTT. Full variable domain (outside the CDR3, taken from reference TRBV2 and TRBJ1-4): EPEVTQTPSHQVTQMGQEVILRCVPISNHLYFYWYRQILGQKVEFLVSFYNNEISEKSEIFDDQFSVERPDGSNFTLKIRSTKLEDSAMYFCASKIGDWEATNEKLFFGSGTQLSVL.

The V and J genes are TRBV12-3 or TRBV12-4 and TRBJ1-2; D might be TRBD1 (5 bases). Between the trimmed V and J ends, which lost 3 bases and 7 bases, there was a span of 9 bases. The CDR3 sequence is 12 residues long. The CDR3 nucleotides are TGTGCCAGCAGTTTCCCAGGGATTGGCTACACCTTC. Translated: CASSFPGIGYTF.

This clone has a single count. The V call is TRBV6-2 or TRBV6-3, the J call TRBJ1-5, with D uncertain. The V end was cut by 7 bases, the J end by 7 bases, with 14 bases between. Per the germline V gene, CDR1 is MNHEY and CDR2 is SVGEGT. CDR3 length equals 13 residues. For the CDR3, the DNA is TGTGCCAGCACCCCCGACGGGGTCCAGCCCCAGCATTTT. Residues: CASTPDGVQPQHF.

This clone was counted a single time. The chain links TRBV6-5 to TRBJ2-5; possibly TRBD1 for D (8 bases). Germline CDR1 is MNHEY and CDR2 is SVGAGI. CDR3 size: 14 residues. The V gene lost 8 bases and the J gene lost 5 bases, with 18 bases spanning the gap. In nucleotides, the CDR3 is TGTGCCAGCGGCCGACAGGGGAGGGTGGAGACCCAGTACTTC. It yields the protein CASGRQGRVETQYF.

The DNA for the CDR3 is TGTGCCAGCAGACGCAACAGGTCACAGTTCTTC. Protein: CASRRNRSQFF. The chain links TRBV28 to TRBJ2-1; D perhaps matches TRBD1 (5 bases). Trimming pared 6 bases from V and 13 bases from J, leaving 13 bases between. In germline, CDR1 is MDHEN, CDR2 SYDVKM. CDR3 length equals 11 residues.

The chain employs TRBV2 and TRBJ2-3, with D perhaps matching TRBD2 (6 bases). Trimming left V 2 bases short and J 8 bases short, with 17 bases between. Per the germline V gene, CDR1 is SNHLY and CDR2 is FYNNEI. The CDR3 totals 15 residues. CDR3 region: CASSESRLALSTQYF. CDR3 DNA sequence: TGTGCCAGCAGTGAATCAAGGCTAGCGTTGAGTACGCAGTATTTT.

The rearrangement links TRBV5-1 to TRBJ1-2; D is ambiguous. V was cut by 4 bases and J by 0 bases, with 7 bases left in between. Germline values: CDR1 SGHRS, CDR2 YFSETQ. This CDR3 spans 13 amino acids. The chain's CDR3 is CASSTTTNYGYTF. Here the CDR3 DNA reads TGCGCCAGCAGCACCACAACTAACTATGGCTACACCTTC.

This clone has a handful of counts. The CDR3 sequence: CASSLFGNQPQHF. In nucleotides, the CDR3 is TGTGCCAGCAGCTTATTCGGCAATCAGCCCCAGCATTTT. The chain joins TRBV7-8 to TRBJ1-5; D remains ambiguous. Germline V lookup: CDR1 SGHVS, CDR2 FQNEAQ. Trimming removed 2 bases at V and 2 bases at J, with 4 bases between. There are 13 residues in the CDR3.

The rearrangement joins TRBV5-4 to TRBJ1-4, with 7 bases matching TRBD1. Losses at the gene ends were 5 bases for V and 8 bases for J; bases not matched to a gene: 9. Germline V gene data show CDR1 as SGHNT and CDR2 as YYREEE (reference sequence). The CDR3 contains 14 residues. The CDR3: CASSSGGNGEKLFF. As DNA, the CDR3 is TGTGCCAGCAGTTCAGGGGGGAATGGGGAAAAACTGTTTTTT. Based on the CDR3 plus reference TRBV5-4 and TRBJ1-4, the full variable domain is ETGVTQSPTHLIKTRGQQVTLRCSSQSGHNTVSWYQQALGQGPQFIFQYYREEENGRGNFPPRFSGLQFPNYSSELNVNALELDDSALYLCASSSGGNGEKLFFGSGTQLSVL.

In this sample, this clone turned up once. The gene calls are TRBV2 and TRBJ2-1; tentatively, D is TRBD1 (6 bases). CDR1 is SNHLY, CDR2 FYNNEI, per germline. The CDR3 sequence is 13 residues long. V lost 5 bases, J lost 4 bases, and 9 bases lay in between. This CDR3 is CASSLGQYNEQFF. CDR3 nucleotide sequence: TGTGCCAGCAGTCTTGGACAGTACAATGAGCAGTTCTTC.

The rearrangement uses TRBV18 and TRBJ2-2; D not certain. CDR1 is KGHSH, CDR2 LQKENI, per germline. This CDR3 is 13 amino acids long. The V end was cut by 3 bases, the J end by 0 bases, with 2 bases between. This CDR3 reads CASSPANTGELFF. The CDR3 DNA reads TGTGCCAGCTCACCCGCGAACACCGGGGAGCTGTTTTTT.

V gene TRBV13 combines with J gene TRBJ2-7; D is perhaps TRBD1 (5 bases). V was clipped by 6 bases and J by 3 bases, with 12 bases between them. The CDR3 loop spans 13 amino acids. Germline loops: CDR1 PRHDT, CDR2 FYEKMQ (reference sequence). CDR3 DNA: TGTGCCAGCAGACCTACAGGACGCTACGAGCAGTACTTC. This gives the protein CASRPTGRYEQYF.

V usage is TRBV2 and J usage is TRBJ1-4; possible D gene TRBD1, 5 bases. The CDR3 is made up of 14 amino acids. V dropped 4 bases and J dropped 0 bases, with 6 bases sitting between them. CDR1 is SNHLY, CDR2 FYNNEI, per germline. The CDR3 region has the DNA TGTGCCAGCAGTGGGACAACAACTAATGAAAAACTGTTTTTT. This codes for CASSGTTTNEKLFF.

V usage is TRBV25-1 and J usage is TRBJ1-1; D is uncertain. CDR1 is MGHDK, CDR2 SYGVNS, per germline. V lost 6 bases and J lost 3, with 17 bases in between. The CDR3 consists of 15 residues. Here the CDR3 reads CASRPGPHGDTEAFF. DNA of the CDR3: TGTGCCAGCAGGCCTGGGCCCCACGGGGACACTGAAGCTTTCTTT.

V and J are TRBV24-1 and TRBJ2-2; 7 bases agree with TRBD1. The CDR3 length is 14 residues. V shed 4 bases and J 5 bases; nucleotides not matched to a gene: 3. Germline V CDR1 and CDR2: KGHDR, SFDVKD. The CDR3 reads CATSEIQGTGELFF. The CDR3 DNA sequence: TGTGCCACCAGTGAGATACAGGGGACCGGGGAGCTGTTTTTT.

The chain employs TRBV6-5 and TRBJ2-1; D might be TRBD2 (5 bases). This CDR3 region has 14 residues. The germline gives CDR1 MNHEY, CDR2 SVGAGI. The V gene lost 0 bases and the J gene lost 8 bases, with 11 bases spanning the gap. CDR3 nucleotide sequence: TGTGCCAGCAGTTACTCCCGTAGCGAGGATGAGCAGTTCTTC. This encodes CASSYSRSEDEQFF.

This chain uses TRBV29-1 with TRBJ1-1; D is unresolved. Between the trimmed V and J ends, which lost 4 bases and 1 base, there was a span of 7 bases. This CDR3 has 12 amino acids. Germline loops: CDR1 SQVTM, CDR2 ANQGSEA. CDR3: CSVGHQNTEAFF. The CDR3 DNA follows: TGCAGCGTTGGACACCAGAACACTGAAGCTTTCTTT. The full variable domain, rest sourced from reference TRBV29-1 and TRBJ1-1, is SAVISQKPSRDICQRGTSLTIQCQVDSQVTMMFWYRQQPGQSLTLIATANQGSEATYESGFVIDKFPISRPNLTFSTLTVSNMSPEDSSIYLCSVGHQNTEAFFGQGTRLTVV.

The chain links TRBV14 to TRBJ2-7; D perhaps matches TRBD1 (6 bases). The CDR3 has 15 residues. Trimming took off 4 bases at V and 6 bases at J, with 19 bases between the two ends. Looked up from germline, CDR1 is SGHDN and CDR2 is FVKESK. The CDR3 DNA reads TGTGCCAGCAGCCGGCAAGGGGCAGGGGCTGGCGAGCAGTACTTC. It specifies CASSRQGAGAGEQYF.